This T cell receptor beta chain derives from a study of CD8 T cells in Susac syndrome. Study findings and constraints: TCR sequencing and HLA analysis covered a relatively small number of individuals.

Stable or active relapsing-remitting multiple sclerosis, untreated and meeting revised McDonald criteria, defined the controls. TEMRA cells underwent FACS enrichment and CD8+ and CD4+ T cells underwent negative isolation. Random hexamers primed reverse transcription of about 0.5 to 1 ug RNA. By means of immunoSEQ multiplex PCR, TCR beta CDR3 spanning 54 Vbeta and 13 Jbeta underwent amplification. TCRdb itself ran the immunoSEQ multiplex PCR reads through MiXCR, one entry per CDR3 protein. The profile shows approximately 200,000 distinct CDR3 sequences, 80% to 95% of them singletons. About this clonotype itself: Its specificity is not known.

In germline, CDR1 is LGHNA, CDR2 YNFKEQ. Deletions cut 0 bases from V and 13 bases from J, with 15 bases between. The CDR3 has 14 residues. The V and J genes are TRBV4-2 and TRBJ1-4, with no clear D. Sequenced sample: CD8+ T cells from PBMCs. This clonotype originated in a human donor with multiple sclerosis. The CDR3 sequence: CASSQERSHDLLFF. DNA of the CDR3: TGTGCCAGCAGCCAAGAAAGGTCACATGACTTACTGTTTTTT.